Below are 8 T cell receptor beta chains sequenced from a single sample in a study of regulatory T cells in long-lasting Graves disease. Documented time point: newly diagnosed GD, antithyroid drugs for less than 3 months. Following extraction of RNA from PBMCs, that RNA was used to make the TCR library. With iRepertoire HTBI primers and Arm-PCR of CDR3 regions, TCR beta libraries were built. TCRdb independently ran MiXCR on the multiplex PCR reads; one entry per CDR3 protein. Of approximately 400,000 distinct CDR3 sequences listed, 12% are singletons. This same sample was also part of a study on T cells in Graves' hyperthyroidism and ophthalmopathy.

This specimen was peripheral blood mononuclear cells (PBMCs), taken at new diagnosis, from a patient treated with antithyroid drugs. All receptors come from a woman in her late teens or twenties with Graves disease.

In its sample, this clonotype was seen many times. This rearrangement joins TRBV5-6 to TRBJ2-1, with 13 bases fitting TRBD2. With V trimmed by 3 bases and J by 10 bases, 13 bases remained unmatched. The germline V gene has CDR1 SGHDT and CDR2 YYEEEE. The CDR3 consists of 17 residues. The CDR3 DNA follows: TGTGCCAGCAGCTCTCAGACACGGACTAGCGGGGGAGAGGAGCAGTTCTTC. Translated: CASSSQTRTSGGEEQFF.

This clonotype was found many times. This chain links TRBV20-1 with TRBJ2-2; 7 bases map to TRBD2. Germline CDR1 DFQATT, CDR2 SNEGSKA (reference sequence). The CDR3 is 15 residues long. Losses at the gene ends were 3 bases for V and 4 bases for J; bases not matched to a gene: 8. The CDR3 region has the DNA TGCAGTGCTAGGCCGCCGGGGGGAAGCACCGGGGAGCTGTTTTTT. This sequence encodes CSARPPGGSTGELFF.

CDR3 sequence reads: CASSLHSGGAETQYF. In DNA form, the CDR3 reads TGTGCCAGCAGCTTGCATTCCGGGGGGGCAGAGACCCAGTACTTC. The J gene is TRBJ2-5, the V gene TRBV5-8, with 8 bases fitting TRBD2. CDR1 is SGHTS, CDR2 YDEGEE, per germline. The CDR3 has 15 amino acids. After removal of 1 base from V and 4 bases from J, the junction contained 6 bases not matched to a gene.

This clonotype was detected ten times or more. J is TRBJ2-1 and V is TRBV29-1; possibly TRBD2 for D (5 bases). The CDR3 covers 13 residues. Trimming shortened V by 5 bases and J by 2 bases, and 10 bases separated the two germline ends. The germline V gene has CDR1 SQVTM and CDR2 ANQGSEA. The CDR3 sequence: CSVHGITYNEQFF. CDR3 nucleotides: TGCAGCGTTCACGGGATAACCTACAATGAGCAGTTCTTC.

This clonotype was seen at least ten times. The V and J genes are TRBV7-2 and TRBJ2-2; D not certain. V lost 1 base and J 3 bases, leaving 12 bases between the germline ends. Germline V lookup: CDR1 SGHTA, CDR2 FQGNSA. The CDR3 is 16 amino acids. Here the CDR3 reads CASSLVGARYTGELFF. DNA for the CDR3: TGTGCCAGCAGCTTAGTAGGTGCGCGGTACACCGGGGAGCTGTTTTTT.

The CDR3 loop is CASSQVYRGTEAFF. The CDR3 nucleotides read TGTGCCAGCAGCCAAGTATATCGGGGAACTGAAGCTTTCTTT. The V gene is TRBV3-1, the J gene TRBJ1-1; the D is unclear. Germline-derived CDR1 and CDR2 are LGHDT and YNNKEL (reference sequence). CDR3 length: 14 residues. V lost 1 base and J lost 5, with 11 bases in between.

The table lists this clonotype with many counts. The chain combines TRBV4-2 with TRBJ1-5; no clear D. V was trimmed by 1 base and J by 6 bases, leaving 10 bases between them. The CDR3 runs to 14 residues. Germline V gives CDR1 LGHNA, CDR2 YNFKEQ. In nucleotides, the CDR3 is TGTGCCAGCAGCCAAGGGAGGTCAGCTCAGCCCCAGCATTTT. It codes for CASSQGRSAQPQHF.

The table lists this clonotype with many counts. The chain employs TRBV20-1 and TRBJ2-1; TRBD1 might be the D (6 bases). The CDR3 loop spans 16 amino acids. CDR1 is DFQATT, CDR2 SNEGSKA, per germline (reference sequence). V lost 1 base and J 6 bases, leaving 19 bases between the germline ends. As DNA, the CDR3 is TGCAGTGCTAGAGGGGTAGTGGGGGCCCGTATCAATGAGCAGTTCTTC. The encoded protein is CSARGVVGARINEQFF.